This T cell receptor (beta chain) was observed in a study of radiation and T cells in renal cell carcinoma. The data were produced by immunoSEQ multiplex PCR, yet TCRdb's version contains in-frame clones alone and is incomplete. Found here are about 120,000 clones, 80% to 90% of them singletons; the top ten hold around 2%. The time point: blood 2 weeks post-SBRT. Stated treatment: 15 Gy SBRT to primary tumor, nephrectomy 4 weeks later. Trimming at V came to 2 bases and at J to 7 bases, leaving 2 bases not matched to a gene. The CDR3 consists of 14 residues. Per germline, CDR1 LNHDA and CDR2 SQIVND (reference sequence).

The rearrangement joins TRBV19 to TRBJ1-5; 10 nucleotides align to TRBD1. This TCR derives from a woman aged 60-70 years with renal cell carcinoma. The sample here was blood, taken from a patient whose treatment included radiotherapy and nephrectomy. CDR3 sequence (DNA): TGTGCCAGTAGTATATCGACAGGGGGCCAGCCCCAGCATTTT. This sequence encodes CASSISTGGQPQHF.